This T cell receptor (beta chain) was recovered during a study of T cells expressing NK-cell markers. About the research overall: Seven HCMV-seropositive donors and one seronegative donor made up the eight sequenced donors.

5'RACE template switching with UMIs generated TCR beta cDNA. No DNA is given; TCRdb re-called the 5' RACE reads and lists each CDR3 protein once. This sample's table reports approximately 150,000 distinct CDR3 sequences. As for this clonotype: The antigen is unknown.

Overall study results and limits: Researchers report these clonotypes also headed the CD3+CD56-NKG2C+ fraction in several donors.

Germline CDR1 and CDR2: SNHLY and FYNNEI. This CDR3 comprises 12 residues. The chain links TRBV2 to TRBJ2-1; TCRdb's D call of TRBD1 is untestable without DNA. The sequenced sample consisted of blood T cells: a sorted CD56 or NKG2C T cell subset, CD4+ or CD8+ T cells, or bulk PBMC T cells (not recorded which). This receptor was obtained from a man aged 18 to 29 in good health. CDR3 sequence reads: CARLGADNEQFF. The whole variable domain, remainder taken from reference TRBV2 and TRBJ2-1, is EPEVTQTPSHQVTQMGQEVILRCVPISNHLYFYWYRQILGQKVEFLVSFYNNEISEKSEIFDDQFSVERPDGSNFTLKIRSTKLEDSAMYFCARLGADNEQFFGPGTRLTVL.